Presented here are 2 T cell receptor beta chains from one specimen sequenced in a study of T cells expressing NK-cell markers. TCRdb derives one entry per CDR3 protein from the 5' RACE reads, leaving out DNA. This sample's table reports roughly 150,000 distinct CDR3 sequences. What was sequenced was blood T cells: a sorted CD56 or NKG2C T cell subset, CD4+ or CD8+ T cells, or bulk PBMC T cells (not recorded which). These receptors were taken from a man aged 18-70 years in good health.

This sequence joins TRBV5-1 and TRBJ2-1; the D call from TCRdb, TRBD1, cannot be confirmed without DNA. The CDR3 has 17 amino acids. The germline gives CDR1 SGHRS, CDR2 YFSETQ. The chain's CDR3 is CASSLATGGSFWNEQFF.

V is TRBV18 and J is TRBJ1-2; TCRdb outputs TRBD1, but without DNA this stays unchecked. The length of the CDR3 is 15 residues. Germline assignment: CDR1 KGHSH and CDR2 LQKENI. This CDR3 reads CASSRTGDSNYGYTF.